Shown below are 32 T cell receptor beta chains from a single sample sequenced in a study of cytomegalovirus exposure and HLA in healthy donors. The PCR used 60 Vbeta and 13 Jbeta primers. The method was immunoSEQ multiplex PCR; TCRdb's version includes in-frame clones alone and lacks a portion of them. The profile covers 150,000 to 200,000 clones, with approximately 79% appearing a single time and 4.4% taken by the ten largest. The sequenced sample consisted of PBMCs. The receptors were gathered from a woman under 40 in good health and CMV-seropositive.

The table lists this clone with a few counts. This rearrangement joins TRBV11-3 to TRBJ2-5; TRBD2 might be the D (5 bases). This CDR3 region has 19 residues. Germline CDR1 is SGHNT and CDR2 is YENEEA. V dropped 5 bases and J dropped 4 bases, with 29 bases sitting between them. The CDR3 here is CASSALRWELPLARETQYF. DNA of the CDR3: TGTGCCAGCAGCGCCCTCCGGTGGGAACTCCCCCTAGCCCGAGAGACCCAGTACTTC. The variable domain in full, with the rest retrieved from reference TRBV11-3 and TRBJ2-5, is EAGVVQSPRYKIIEKKQPVAFWCNPISGHNTLYWYLQNLGQGPELLIRYENEEAVDDSQLPKDRFSAERLKGVDSTLKIQPAELGDSAVYLCASSALRWELPLARETQYFGPGTRLLVL.

In DNA, the CDR3 is TGTGCCTGGAGTTTAGCGGATCCTAATGAGCAGTTCTTC. This codes for CAWSLADPNEQFF. The chain joins TRBV30 to TRBJ2-1; D may be TRBD2 (6 bases). V gave up 2 bases and J gave up 7 bases, with 12 bases separating them. Germline CDR1 and CDR2: GTSNPN and SVGIG (reference sequence). This CDR3 has 13 amino acids.

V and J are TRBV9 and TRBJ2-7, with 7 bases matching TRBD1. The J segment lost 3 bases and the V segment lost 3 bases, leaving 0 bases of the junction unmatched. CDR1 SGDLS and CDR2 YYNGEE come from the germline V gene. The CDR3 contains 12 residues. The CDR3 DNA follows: TGTGCCAGCAGCGGGGACAGCTACGAGCAGTACTTC. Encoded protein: CASSGDSYEQYF. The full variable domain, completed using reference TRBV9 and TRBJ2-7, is DSGVTQTPKHLITATGQRVTLRCSPRSGDLSVYWYQQSLDQGLQFLIQYYNGEERAKGNILERFSAQQFPDLHSELNLSSLELGDSALYFCASSGDSYEQYFGPGTRLTVT.

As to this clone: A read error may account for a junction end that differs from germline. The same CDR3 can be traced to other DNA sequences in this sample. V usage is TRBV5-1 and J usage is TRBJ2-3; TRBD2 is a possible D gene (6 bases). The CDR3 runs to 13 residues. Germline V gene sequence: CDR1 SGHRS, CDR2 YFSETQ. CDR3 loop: CASTLGGRTRQYF. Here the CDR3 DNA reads TGCGCCAGCACCTTGGGTGGGAGGACAAGGCAGTATTTT.

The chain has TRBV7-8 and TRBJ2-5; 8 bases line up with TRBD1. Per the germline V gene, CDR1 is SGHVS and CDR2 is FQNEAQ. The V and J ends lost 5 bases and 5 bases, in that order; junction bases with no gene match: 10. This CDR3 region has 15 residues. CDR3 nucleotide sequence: TGTGCCAGCAGCAATCATCAGGGGGCCATGGAGACCCAGTACTTC. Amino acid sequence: CASSNHQGAMETQYF.

The CDR3 region has the DNA TGCGCCAGCAGCTTGGCCGGGCAGGGGGAAGAGACCCAGTACTTC. Its translation: CASSLAGQGEETQYF. The rearrangement joins TRBV5-1 to TRBJ2-5, with 7 bases identical to TRBD1. Trimming removed 0 bases from V and 3 bases from J; junction bases left unmatched: 5. Germline V lookup: CDR1 SGHRS, CDR2 YFSETQ. The CDR3 is 15 amino acids.

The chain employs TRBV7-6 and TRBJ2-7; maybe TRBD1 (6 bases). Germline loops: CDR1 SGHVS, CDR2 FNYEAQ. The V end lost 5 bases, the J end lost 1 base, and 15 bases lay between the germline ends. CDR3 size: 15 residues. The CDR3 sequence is CASSHDRSNSYEQYF. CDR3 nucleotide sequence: TGTGCCAGCAGCCATGACAGGTCAAATTCCTACGAGCAGTACTTC.

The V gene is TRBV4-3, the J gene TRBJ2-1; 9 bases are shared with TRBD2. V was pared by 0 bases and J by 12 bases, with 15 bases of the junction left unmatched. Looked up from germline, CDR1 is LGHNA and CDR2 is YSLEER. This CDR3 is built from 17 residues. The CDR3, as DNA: TGCGCCAGCAGCCAAGATGGGTTTGCTAGCGGGGAACGGACGCAGTTCTTC. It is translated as CASSQDGFASGERTQFF.

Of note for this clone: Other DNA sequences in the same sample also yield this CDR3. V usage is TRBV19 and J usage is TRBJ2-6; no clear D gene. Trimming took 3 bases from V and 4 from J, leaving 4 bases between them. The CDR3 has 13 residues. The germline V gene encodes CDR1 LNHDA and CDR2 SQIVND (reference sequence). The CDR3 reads CASSISGANVLTF. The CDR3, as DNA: TGTGCCAGTAGTATTTCGGGGGCCAACGTCCTGACTTTC.

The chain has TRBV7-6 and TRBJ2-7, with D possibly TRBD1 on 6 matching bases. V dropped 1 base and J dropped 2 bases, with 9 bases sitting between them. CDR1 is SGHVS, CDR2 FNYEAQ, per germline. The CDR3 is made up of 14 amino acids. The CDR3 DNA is TGTGCCAGCAGCTTAGGGACAGAAACCTACGAGCAGTACTTC. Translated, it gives CASSLGTETYEQYF.

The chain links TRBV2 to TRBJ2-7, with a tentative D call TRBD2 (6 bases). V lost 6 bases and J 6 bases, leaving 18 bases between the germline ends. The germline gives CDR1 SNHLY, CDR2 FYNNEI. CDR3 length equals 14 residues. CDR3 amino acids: CASSIHLADVEQYF. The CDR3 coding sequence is TGTGCCAGCAGCATTCATTTAGCGGACGTCGAGCAGTACTTC.

CDR3 in amino acids: CASSLDREGYTF. The DNA for the CDR3 is TGCGCCAGCAGCTTGGACCGGGAGGGCTACACCTTC. V and J are TRBV5-1 and TRBJ1-2; D gene unclear. V was pared by 0 bases and J by 8 bases, with 8 bases between. Per germline, CDR1 SGHRS and CDR2 YFSETQ. The CDR3 covers 12 residues.

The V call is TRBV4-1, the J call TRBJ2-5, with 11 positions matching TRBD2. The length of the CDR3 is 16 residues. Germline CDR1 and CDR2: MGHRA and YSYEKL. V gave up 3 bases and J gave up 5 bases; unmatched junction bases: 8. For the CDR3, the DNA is TGCGCCAGCAGCCACGGACTAGCGGGTGAGGGGGAGACCCAGTACTTC. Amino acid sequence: CASSHGLAGEGETQYF.

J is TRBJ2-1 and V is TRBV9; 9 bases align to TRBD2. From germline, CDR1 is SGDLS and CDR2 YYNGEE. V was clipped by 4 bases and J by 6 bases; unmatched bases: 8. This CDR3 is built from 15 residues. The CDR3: CASSSTSGVRNEQFF. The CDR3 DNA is TGTGCCAGCAGCTCGACTAGCGGAGTACGCAATGAGCAGTTCTTC. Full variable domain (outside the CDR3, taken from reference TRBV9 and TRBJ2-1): DSGVTQTPKHLITATGQRVTLRCSPRSGDLSVYWYQQSLDQGLQFLIQYYNGEERAKGNILERFSAQQFPDLHSELNLSSLELGDSALYFCASSSTSGVRNEQFFGPGTRLTVL.

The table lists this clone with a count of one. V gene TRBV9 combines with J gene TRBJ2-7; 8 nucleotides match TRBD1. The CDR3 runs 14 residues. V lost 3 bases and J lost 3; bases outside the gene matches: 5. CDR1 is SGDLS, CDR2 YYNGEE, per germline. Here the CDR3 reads CASSDGQGLYEQYF. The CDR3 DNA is TGTGCCAGCAGCGACGGACAGGGTCTCTACGAGCAGTACTTC.

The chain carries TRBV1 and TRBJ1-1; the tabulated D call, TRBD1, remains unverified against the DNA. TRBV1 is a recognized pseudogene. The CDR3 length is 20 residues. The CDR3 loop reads CTSSPKVVRDIRQGNTEAFF. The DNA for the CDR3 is TGCACCAGCAGCCCCAAAGTAGTCAGGGACATTCGACAGGGGAACACTGAAGCTTTCTTT.

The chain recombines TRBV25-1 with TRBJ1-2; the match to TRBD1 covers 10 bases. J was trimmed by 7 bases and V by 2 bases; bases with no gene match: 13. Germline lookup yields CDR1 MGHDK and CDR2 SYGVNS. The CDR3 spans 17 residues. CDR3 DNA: TGTGCCAGCAGTGAACGCAACTGGGACAGGGGATTTGGTGGCTACACCTTC. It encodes CASSERNWDRGFGGYTF.

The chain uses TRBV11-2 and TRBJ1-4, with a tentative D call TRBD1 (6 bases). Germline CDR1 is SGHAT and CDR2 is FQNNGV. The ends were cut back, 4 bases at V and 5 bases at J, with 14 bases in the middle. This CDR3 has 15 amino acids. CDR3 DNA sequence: TGTGCCAGCAGCTCGCAGGGGTTGAGAAATGAAAAACTGTTTTTT. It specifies CASSSQGLRNEKLFF.

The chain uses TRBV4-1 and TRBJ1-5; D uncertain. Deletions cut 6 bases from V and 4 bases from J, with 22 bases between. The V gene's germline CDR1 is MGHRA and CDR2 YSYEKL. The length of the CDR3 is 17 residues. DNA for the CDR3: TGCGCCAGCAGTCCCAATGTGGCAGGTCGTTTGAATCAGCCCCAGCATTTT. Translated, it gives CASSPNVAGRLNQPQHF.

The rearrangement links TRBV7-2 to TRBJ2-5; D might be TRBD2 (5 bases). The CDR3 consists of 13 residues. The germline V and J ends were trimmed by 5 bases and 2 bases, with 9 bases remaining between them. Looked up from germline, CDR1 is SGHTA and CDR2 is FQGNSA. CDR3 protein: CASSPQRQETQYF. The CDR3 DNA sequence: TGTGCCAGCAGCCCTCAGCGGCAAGAGACCCAGTACTTC.

DNA of the CDR3: TGCGCCAGCAGCCAGGGAGTCACCTACGAGCAGTACTTC. The encoded protein is CASSQGVTYEQYF. The genes are TRBV4-3 and TRBJ2-7, with a tentative D call TRBD2 (5 bases). The CDR3 contains 13 residues. Per germline, CDR1 LGHNA and CDR2 YSLEER. Trimming cost V 3 bases and J 2 bases, with 8 bases left between them.

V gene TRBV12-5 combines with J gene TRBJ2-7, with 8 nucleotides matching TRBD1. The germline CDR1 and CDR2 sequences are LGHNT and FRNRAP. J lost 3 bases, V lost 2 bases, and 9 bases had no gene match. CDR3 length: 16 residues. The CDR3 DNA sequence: TGTGCTAGTGGTTTGTCTACGGGACAGGCCATCTACGAGCAGTACTTC. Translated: CASGLSTGQAIYEQYF.

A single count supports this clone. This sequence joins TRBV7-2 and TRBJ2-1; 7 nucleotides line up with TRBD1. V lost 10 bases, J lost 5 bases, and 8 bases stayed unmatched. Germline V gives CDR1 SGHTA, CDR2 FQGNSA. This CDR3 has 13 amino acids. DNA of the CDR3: TGTGCCACCCGGAGAGGACAGGACAATGAGCAGTTCTTC. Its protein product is CATRRGQDNEQFF.

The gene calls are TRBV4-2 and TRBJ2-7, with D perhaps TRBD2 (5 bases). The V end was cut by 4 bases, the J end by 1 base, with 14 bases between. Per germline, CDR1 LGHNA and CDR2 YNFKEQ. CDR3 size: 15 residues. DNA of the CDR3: TGTGCCAGCAGCCCTCTGGGAGACACTTCCTACGAGCAGTACTTC. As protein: CASSPLGDTSYEQYF.

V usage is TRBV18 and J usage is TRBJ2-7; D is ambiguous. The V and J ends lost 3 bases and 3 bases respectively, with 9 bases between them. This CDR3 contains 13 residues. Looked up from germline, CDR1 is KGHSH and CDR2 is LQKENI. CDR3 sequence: CASSPTENYEQYF. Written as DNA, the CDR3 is TGTGCCAGCTCACCGACGGAGAACTACGAGCAGTACTTC.

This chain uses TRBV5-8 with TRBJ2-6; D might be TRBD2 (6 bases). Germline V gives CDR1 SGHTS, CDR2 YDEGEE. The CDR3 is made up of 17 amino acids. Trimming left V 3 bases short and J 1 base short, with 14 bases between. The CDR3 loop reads CASSSGTLHSGANVLTF. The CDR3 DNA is TGTGCCAGCAGCTCTGGGACTCTACATTCTGGGGCCAACGTCCTGACTTTC.

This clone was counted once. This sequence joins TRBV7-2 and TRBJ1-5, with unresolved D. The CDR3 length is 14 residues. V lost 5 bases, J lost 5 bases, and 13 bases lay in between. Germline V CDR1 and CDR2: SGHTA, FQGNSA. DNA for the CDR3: TGTGCCAGCAGCGTACCGGGGTACGATCAGCCCCAGCATTTT. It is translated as CASSVPGYDQPQHF.

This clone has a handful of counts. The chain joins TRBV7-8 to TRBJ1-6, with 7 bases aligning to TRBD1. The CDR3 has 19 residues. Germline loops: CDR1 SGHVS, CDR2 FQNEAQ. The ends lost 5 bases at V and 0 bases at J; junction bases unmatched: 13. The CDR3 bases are TGTGCCAGCAGCCTCGGAAGGGGGCCCCCAAGCTCCTATAATTCACCCCTCCACTTT. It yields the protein CASSLGRGPPSSYNSPLHF.

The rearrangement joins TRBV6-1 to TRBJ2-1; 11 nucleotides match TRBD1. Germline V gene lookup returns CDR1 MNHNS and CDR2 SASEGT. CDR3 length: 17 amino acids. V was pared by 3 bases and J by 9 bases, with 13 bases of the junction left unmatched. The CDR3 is CASSENSGQGAYGEQFF. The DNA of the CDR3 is TGTGCCAGCAGTGAGAACTCCGGACAGGGGGCGTATGGTGAGCAGTTCTTC.

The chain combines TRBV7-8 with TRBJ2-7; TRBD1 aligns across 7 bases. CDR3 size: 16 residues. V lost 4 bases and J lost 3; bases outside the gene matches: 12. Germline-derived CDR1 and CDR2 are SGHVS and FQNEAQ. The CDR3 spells CASSSPNPGQNYEQYF. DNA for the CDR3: TGTGCCAGCAGCTCCCCCAATCCGGGACAGAACTACGAGCAGTACTTC.

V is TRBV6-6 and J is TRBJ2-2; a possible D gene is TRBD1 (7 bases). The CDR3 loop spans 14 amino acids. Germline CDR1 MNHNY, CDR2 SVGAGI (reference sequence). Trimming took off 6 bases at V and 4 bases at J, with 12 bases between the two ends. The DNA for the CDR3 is TGTGCCAGCAGGACGGGGGACAGCACCGGGGAGCTGTTTTTT. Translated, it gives CASRTGDSTGELFF.

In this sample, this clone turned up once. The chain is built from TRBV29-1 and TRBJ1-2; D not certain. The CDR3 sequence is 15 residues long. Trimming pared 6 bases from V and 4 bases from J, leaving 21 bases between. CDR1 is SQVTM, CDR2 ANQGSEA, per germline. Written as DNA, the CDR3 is TGCAGCGTACCGCGGGTAGGGTCGAAGAGCTATGGCTACACCTTC. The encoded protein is CSVPRVGSKSYGYTF.